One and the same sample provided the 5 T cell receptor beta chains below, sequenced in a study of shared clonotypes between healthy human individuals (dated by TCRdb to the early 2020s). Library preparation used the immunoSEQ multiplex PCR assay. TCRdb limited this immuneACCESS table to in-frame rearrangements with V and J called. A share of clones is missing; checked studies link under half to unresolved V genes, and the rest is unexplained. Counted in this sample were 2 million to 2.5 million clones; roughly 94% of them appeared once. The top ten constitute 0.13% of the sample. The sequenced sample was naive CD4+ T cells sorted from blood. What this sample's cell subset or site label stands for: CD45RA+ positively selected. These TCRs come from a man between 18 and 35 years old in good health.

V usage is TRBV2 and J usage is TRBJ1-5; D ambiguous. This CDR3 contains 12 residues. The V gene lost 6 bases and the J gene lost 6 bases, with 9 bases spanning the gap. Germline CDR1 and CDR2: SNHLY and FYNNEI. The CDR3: CASSLNPQPQHF. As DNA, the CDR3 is TGTGCCAGCAGCCTGAACCCTCAGCCCCAGCATTTT.

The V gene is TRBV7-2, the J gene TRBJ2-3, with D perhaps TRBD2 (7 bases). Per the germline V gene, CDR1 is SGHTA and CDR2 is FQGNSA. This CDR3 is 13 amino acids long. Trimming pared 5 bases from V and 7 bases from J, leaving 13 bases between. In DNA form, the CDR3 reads TGTGCCAGCAGCCGCCGGGGGGCAAATACGCAGTATTTT. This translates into CASSRRGANTQYF.

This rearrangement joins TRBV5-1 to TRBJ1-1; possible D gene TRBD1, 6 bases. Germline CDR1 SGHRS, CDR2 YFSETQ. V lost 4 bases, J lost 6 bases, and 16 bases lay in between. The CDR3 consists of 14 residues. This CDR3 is CASSLGPGVPEAFF. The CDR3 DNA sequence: TGCGCCAGCAGCCTTGGTCCAGGGGTCCCTGAAGCTTTCTTT. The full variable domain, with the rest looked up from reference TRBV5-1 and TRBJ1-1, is KAGVTQTPRYLIKTRGQQVTLSCSPISGHRSVSWYQQTPGQGLQFLFEYFSETQRNKGNFPGRFSGRQFSNSRSEMNVSTLELGDSALYLCASSLGPGVPEAFFGQGTRLTVV.

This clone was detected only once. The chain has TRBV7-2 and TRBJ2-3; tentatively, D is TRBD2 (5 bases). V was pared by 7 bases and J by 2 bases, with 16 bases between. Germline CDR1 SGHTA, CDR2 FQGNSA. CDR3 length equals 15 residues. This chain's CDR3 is CASNGKNDNTDTQYF. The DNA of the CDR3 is TGTGCCAGCAACGGGAAGAACGATAACACAGATACGCAGTATTTT.

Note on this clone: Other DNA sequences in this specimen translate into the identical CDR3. The CDR3 spells CASSLAVNTEAFF. CDR3 in DNA: TGCGCCAGCAGCTTGGCTGTCAACACTGAAGCTTTCTTT. The rearrangement joins TRBV5-1 to TRBJ1-1, with D unresolved. This CDR3 spans 13 amino acids. The V gene's germline CDR1 is SGHRS and CDR2 YFSETQ. With 0 bases removed from V and 2 bases from J, the gap between germline ends came to 5 bases.